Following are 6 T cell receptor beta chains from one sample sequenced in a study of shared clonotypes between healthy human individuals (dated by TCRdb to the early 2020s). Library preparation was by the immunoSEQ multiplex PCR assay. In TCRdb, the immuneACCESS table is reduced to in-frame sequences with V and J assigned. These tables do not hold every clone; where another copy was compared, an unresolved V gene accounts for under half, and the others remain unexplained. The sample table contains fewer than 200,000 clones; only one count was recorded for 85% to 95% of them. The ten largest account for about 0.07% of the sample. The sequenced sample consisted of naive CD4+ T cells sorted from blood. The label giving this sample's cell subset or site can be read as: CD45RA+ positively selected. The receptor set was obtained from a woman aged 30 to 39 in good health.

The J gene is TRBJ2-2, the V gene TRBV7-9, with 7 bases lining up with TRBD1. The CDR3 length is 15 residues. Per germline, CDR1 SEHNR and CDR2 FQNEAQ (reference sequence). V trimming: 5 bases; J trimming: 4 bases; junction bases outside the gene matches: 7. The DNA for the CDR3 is TGTGCCAGCAGCCCCACAGGGGCTGGCACCGGGGAGCTGTTTTTT. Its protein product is CASSPTGAGTGELFF.

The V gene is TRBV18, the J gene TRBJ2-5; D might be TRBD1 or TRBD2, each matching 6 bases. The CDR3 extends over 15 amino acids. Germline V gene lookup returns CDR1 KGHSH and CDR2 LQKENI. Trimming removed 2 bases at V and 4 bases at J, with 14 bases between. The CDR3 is CASSPSPGGTETQYF. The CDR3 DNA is TGTGCCAGCTCACCATCCCCCGGGGGCACAGAGACCCAGTACTTC.

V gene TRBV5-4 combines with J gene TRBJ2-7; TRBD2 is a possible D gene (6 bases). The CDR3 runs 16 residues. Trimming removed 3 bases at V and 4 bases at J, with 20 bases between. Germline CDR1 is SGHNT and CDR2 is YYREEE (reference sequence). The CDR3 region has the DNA TGTGCCAGCAGCTCACAGACGGGACTCCTAACATACGAGCAGTACTTC. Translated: CASSSQTGLLTYEQYF.

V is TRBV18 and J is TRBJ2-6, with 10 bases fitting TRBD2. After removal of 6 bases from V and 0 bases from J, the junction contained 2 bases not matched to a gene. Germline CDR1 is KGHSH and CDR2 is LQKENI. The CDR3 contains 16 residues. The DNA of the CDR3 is TGTGCCAGCTCGGGACTAGCGAGCTCTGGGGCCAACGTCCTGACTTTC. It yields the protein CASSGLASSGANVLTF.

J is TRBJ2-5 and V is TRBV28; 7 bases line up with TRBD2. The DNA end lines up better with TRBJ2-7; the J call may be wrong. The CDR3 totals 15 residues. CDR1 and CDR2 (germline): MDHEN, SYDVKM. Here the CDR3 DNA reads TGTGCCAGCAATCCCAGCGGGGCAGGCTCATACGAGCAGTACTTC. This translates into CASNPSGAGSYEQYF.

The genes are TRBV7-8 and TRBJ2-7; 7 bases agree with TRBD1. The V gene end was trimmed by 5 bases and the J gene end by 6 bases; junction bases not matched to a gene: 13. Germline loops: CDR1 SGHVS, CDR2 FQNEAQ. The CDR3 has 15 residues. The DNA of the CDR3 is TGTGCCAGCAGCCCCCCGGACAGGAGTCCACGCGAGCAGTACTTC. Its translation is CASSPPDRSPREQYF.